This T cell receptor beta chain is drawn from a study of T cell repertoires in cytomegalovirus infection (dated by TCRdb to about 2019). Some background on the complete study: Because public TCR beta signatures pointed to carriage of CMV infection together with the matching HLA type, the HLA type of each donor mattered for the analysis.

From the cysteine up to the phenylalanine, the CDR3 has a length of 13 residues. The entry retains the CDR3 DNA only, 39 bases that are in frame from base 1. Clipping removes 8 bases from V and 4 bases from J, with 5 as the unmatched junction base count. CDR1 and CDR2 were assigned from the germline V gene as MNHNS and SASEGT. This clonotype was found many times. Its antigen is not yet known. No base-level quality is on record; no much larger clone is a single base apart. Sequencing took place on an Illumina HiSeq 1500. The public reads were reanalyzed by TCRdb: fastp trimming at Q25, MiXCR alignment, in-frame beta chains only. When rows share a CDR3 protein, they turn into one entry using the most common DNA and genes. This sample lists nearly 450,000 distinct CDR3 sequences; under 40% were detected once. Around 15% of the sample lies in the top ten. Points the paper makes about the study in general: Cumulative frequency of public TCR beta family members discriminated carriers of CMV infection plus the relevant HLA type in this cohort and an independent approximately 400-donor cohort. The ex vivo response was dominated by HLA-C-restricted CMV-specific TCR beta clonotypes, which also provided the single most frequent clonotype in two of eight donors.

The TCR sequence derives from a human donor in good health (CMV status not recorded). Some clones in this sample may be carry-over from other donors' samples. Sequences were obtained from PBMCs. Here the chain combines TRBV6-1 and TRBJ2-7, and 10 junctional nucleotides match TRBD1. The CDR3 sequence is CASGLDRGYEQYF. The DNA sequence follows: TGTGCCAGCGGTCTGGACAGGGGGTACGAGCAGTACTTC.